One and the same sample provided the 22 T cell receptor beta chains below, sequenced in a study of T-cell reconstitution after alpha-beta-depleted transplantation in children. TCRbeta library preparation incorporated unique molecular identifiers. From the PCR reads, TCRdb called clonotypes with MiXCR, one entry per CDR3 protein. The repertoire holds 250,000 to 300,000 distinct CDR3 sequences, with approximately 9.8% as singletons. The input for sequencing was PBMCs from the stem cell graft donor, taken from the stem cell graft. All receptors come from a human donor who donated a stem cell graft to a child with SCID.

This clonotype was observed a few times. The chain has TRBV20-1 and TRBJ1-1; D is undetermined. V lost 5 bases, J lost 8 bases, and 15 bases lay in between. Germline values: CDR1 DFQATT, CDR2 SNEGSKA (reference sequence). CDR3 length: 12 amino acids. CDR3 sequence reads: CSARSEGGEAFF. The DNA for the CDR3 is TGCAGTGCTCGATCAGAAGGTGGAGAAGCTTTCTTT.

The chain recombines TRBV12-3 or TRBV12-4 with TRBJ1-5; D gene ambiguous. The ends were cut back, 6 bases at V and 3 bases at J, with 6 bases in the middle. The CDR3 contains 12 residues. The CDR3 sequence: CASSRPNQPQHF. The CDR3 DNA follows: TGTGCCAGCAGCCGTCCCAATCAGCCCCAGCATTTT.

This sequence joins TRBV6-1 and TRBJ2-1; D perhaps matches TRBD2 (7 bases). This CDR3 has 14 amino acids. Germline V gene data show CDR1 as MNHNS and CDR2 as SASEGT. V lost 6 bases and J lost 8, with 17 bases in between. CDR3 amino acids: CASREVGRGDEQFF. Written as DNA, the CDR3 is TGTGCCAGCAGAGAGGTGGGGAGGGGGGATGAGCAGTTCTTC.

There are a few counts of this clonotype. The V and J genes are TRBV6-2 or TRBV6-3 and TRBJ2-1, with 13 bases lining up with TRBD2. This CDR3 spans 14 amino acids. The germline V gene encodes CDR1 MNHEY and CDR2 SVGEGT. J was trimmed by 7 bases and V by 6 bases; bases with no gene match: 3. This CDR3 is CASRTSGGRNEQFF. DNA for the CDR3: TGTGCCAGCAGGACTAGCGGGGGGAGAAATGAGCAGTTCTTC.

This clonotype has only a few counts. This chain connects TRBV5-1 to TRBJ1-1, with TRBD1 identical over 8 bases. Trimming removed 4 bases from V and 2 bases from J; junction bases left unmatched: 10. Per germline, CDR1 SGHRS and CDR2 YFSETQ. The CDR3 contains 16 residues. The CDR3 loop reads CASSGKTGALNTEAFF. Written as DNA, the CDR3 is TGCGCCAGCAGCGGTAAGACAGGGGCTTTAAACACTGAAGCTTTCTTT.

V and J are TRBV30 and TRBJ1-1, with D unresolved. Trimming cost V 4 bases and J 5 bases, with 14 bases left between them. Per germline, CDR1 GTSNPN and CDR2 SVGIG (reference sequence). CDR3 size: 13 residues. The CDR3 is CAWMELLGTEAFF. The CDR3 DNA reads as TGTGCCTGGATGGAACTCCTAGGGACTGAAGCTTTCTTT.

This clonotype was seen more than once but under ten times. The J gene is TRBJ2-2, the V gene TRBV11-3; D is uncertain. The CDR3 covers 14 residues. The germline CDR1 and CDR2 sequences are SGHNT and YENEEA. Trimming took 5 bases from V and 1 from J, leaving 8 bases between them. The CDR3 bases are TGTGCCAGCAGCCCCTTTAGGAACACCGGGGAGCTGTTTTTT. Translation gives CASSPFRNTGELFF.

The chain couples TRBV20-1 to TRBJ2-4; the D gene is possibly TRBD2 (5 bases). Between the trimmed V and J ends, which lost 6 bases and 8 bases, there was a span of 8 bases. The CDR3 runs 10 residues. CDR1 and CDR2 from the germline V gene are DFQATT and SNEGSKA (reference sequence). The DNA of the CDR3 is TGCAGTGCCGGGGAATACATTCAGTACTTC. Its protein product is CSAGEYIQYF.

The chain joins TRBV3-1 to TRBJ2-7; 12 nucleotides match TRBD1. This CDR3 contains 15 residues. The J segment lost 4 bases and the V segment lost 4 bases, leaving 5 bases of the junction unmatched. Germline lookup yields CDR1 LGHDT and CDR2 YNNKEL (reference sequence). This CDR3 is CASSRGTGGKYEQYF. CDR3 nucleotides: TGTGCCAGCAGCCGCGGGACAGGGGGCAAGTACGAGCAGTACTTC.

In this sample, this clonotype turned up a few times. The CDR3 coding sequence is TGTGCTAGTGGTTCCCTCGGACAAAATCAGCCCCAGCATTTT. Translating it yields CASGSLGQNQPQHF. The chain uses TRBV12-5 and TRBJ1-5; a possible D gene is TRBD1 (5 bases). V was pared by 4 bases and J by 4 bases, with 11 bases between. The length of the CDR3 is 14 residues. Germline lookup yields CDR1 LGHNT and CDR2 FRNRAP.

The chain couples TRBV20-1 to TRBJ1-2, with 7 nucleotides matching TRBD1. This CDR3 has 16 amino acids. The V and J ends lost 5 bases and 7 bases, in that order; junction bases with no gene match: 19. Germline V gene sequence: CDR1 DFQATT, CDR2 SNEGSKA (reference sequence). CDR3 residues: CSAEAAQGNVMRGYTF. In DNA, the CDR3 is TGCAGTGCTGAGGCTGCACAGGGGAACGTGATGCGTGGCTACACCTTC.

This rearrangement joins TRBV10-3 to TRBJ2-5, with TRBD2 matching 7 bases. V lost 6 bases, J lost 7 bases, and 8 bases stayed unmatched. Germline V gives CDR1 ENHRY, CDR2 SYGVKD. The CDR3 is 13 amino acids. CDR3 bases: TGTGCCATCAGACACCCTGCGGGGGTGACCCAGTACTTC. Translated: CAIRHPAGVTQYF.

This clonotype was observed a handful of times. The V call is TRBV7-8, the J call TRBJ2-1; possibly TRBD1 or TRBD2 for D (5 bases each). The germline V gene has CDR1 SGHVS and CDR2 FQNEAQ. V dropped 5 bases and J dropped 6 bases, with 17 bases sitting between them. This CDR3 is built from 15 residues. The CDR3 nucleotides are TGTGCCAGCAGCCCCCTGGGGGAAGTTGGCAATGAGCAGTTCTTC. Amino acids: CASSPLGEVGNEQFF.

This clonotype was seen only a few times. The chain links TRBV5-1 to TRBJ1-2; D call uncertain. The CDR3 runs to 13 residues. The V and J ends lost 0 bases and 7 bases respectively, with 10 bases between them. Per the germline V gene, CDR1 is SGHRS and CDR2 is YFSETQ. Here the CDR3 DNA reads TGCGCCAGCAGCTTGGAGTCGTACACTGGCTACACCTTC. Its protein product is CASSLESYTGYTF.

As concerns this clonotype: It is likely a read error, because the conserved phenylalanine at the end of the CDR3 is missing. The limits of the CDR3 on the DNA are not certain, so only TCRdb's listed CDR3 is given. The V and J genes are TRBV5-1 and TRBJ2-1; the D segment call TRBD1 is taken from the table without a DNA check. Germline lookup yields CDR1 SGHRS and CDR2 YFSETQ. The CDR3 is made up of 13 amino acids, end residues included. The CDR3 loop reads CASSLVPNHEEFL.

This clonotype came up many times. This sequence joins TRBV7-8 and TRBJ1-2; maybe TRBD1 (5 bases). Trimming shortened V by 4 bases and J by 5 bases, and 11 bases separated the two germline ends. CDR1 and CDR2 (germline): SGHVS, FQNEAQ. This CDR3 is built from 13 residues. This CDR3 is CASSSGTRYGYTF. Here the CDR3 DNA reads TGTGCCAGCAGCTCCGGGACCCGTTATGGCTACACCTTC.

This clonotype was detected many times. The chain joins TRBV11-3 to TRBJ2-1, with 11 bases fitting TRBD2. Per germline, CDR1 SGHNT and CDR2 YENEEA. Trimming cost V 3 bases and J 2 bases; bases outside gene matches: 6. The CDR3 runs to 17 residues. The DNA for the CDR3 is TGTGCCAGCAGCTTTGCCGGGACTAGCGGTCCCTACAATGAGCAGTTCTTC. Protein product: CASSFAGTSGPYNEQFF.

This clonotype was seen a few times. The chain couples TRBV5-1 to TRBJ1-2; D not resolved. V gave up 6 bases and J gave up 6 bases, with 12 bases separating them. Germline-derived CDR1 and CDR2 are SGHRS and YFSETQ. The CDR3 loop spans 12 amino acids. CDR3 amino acids: CASIGGSDGYTF. DNA for the CDR3: TGCGCCAGCATAGGTGGAAGCGATGGCTACACCTTC.

V is TRBV7-2 and J is TRBJ2-5, with D possibly TRBD2 on 5 matching bases. The V end was cut by 5 bases, the J end by 4 bases, with 17 bases between. Germline loops: CDR1 SGHTA, CDR2 FQGNSA. The CDR3 has 15 amino acids. The CDR3 coding sequence is TGTGCCAGCAGCACCCAGCTGAGGGCCCGAGAGACCCAGTACTTC. As protein: CASSTQLRARETQYF.

This clonotype came up a few times. The rearrangement uses TRBV5-1 and TRBJ2-7; 15 positions match TRBD2. Germline V gives CDR1 SGHRS, CDR2 YFSETQ. J lost 1 base, V lost 4 bases, and 3 bases had no gene match. The CDR3 is 16 amino acids. The CDR3 here is CASSVGLAGGSYEQYF. CDR3 sequence (DNA): TGCGCCAGCAGCGTGGGACTAGCGGGGGGTTCCTACGAGCAGTACTTC.

At least ten counts were recorded for this clonotype. The V call is TRBV12-3 or TRBV12-4, the J call TRBJ2-4; D is possibly TRBD2 (6 bases). V shed 8 bases and J shed 10 bases, with 18 bases lying between them. There are 13 residues in the CDR3. CDR3 nucleotide sequence: TGTGCCAGCTCTTACGGAGGGGATGTAATTCAGTACTTC. It yields the protein CASSYGGDVIQYF.

The rearrangement links TRBV10-3 to TRBJ1-1; D may be TRBD1 (6 bases). Germline V gives CDR1 ENHRY, CDR2 SYGVKD. The CDR3 is 13 amino acids. With 3 bases removed from V and 10 bases from J, the gap between germline ends came to 15 bases. For the CDR3, the DNA is TGTGCCATCAGTGATGCAGGGGTCGATGGAGCTTTCTTT. This sequence encodes CAISDAGVDGAFF.